This TCR beta chain was recorded in a study of CXCR3-negative and CXCR3-positive naive CD8 T cells. Findings and caveats of the study: Fresh PBMCs served for most assays, and CXCR3 expression fell partially after cryopreservation. Comparably high diversity was seen in both naive subsets, and much lower diversity in memory CD8+ cells. When CXCR3-positive naive cells were set against CXCR3-negative naive cells, the former had more hydrophobic TRB CDR3s.

UMI-tagged TRB cDNA libraries were built via 5' RACE. TCRdb re-analyzed the 5' RACE reads; it lists each CDR3 protein once, without DNA. Its listing shows over 100,000 distinct CDR3 sequences. CDR3 size: 14 residues. Germline CDR1 is SGHVS and CDR2 is FNYEAQ. Of note for this clonotype: Its antigen remains unidentified.

The source of this sequence is a human donor in good health. Some clones in this sample may be carry-over from other donors' samples. The V call is TRBV7-6, the J call TRBJ2-3; the TRBD1 assignment by TCRdb is unverifiable without DNA. The sequenced sample consisted of naive CXCR3- CD8+ T cells from blood. The sample's subset: CD45RO-CCR7+CD27+CD95- naive CD8+ T cells lacking CXCR3 (TNR3-). This chain's CDR3 is CASSPRDATDTQYF. Full variable domain (remainder filled in from reference TRBV7-6 and TRBJ2-3): GAGVSQSPRYKVTKRGQDVALRCDPISGHVSLYWYRQALGQGPEFLTYFNYEAQQDKSGLPNDRFSAERPEGSISTLTIQRTEQRDSAMYRCASSPRDATDTQYFGPGTRLTVL.